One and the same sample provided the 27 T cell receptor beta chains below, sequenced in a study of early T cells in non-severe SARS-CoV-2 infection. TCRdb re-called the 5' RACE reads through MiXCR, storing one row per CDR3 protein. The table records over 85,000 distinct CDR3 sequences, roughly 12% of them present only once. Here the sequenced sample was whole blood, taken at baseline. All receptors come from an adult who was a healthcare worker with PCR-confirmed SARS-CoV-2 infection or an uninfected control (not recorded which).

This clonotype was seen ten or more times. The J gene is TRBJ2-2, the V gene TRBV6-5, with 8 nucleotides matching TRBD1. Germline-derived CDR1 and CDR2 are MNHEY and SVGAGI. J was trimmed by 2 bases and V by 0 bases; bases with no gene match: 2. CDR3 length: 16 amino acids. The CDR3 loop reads CASSYSTGENTGELFF. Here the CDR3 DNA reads TGTGCCAGCAGTTACTCGACAGGGGAAAACACCGGGGAGCTGTTTTTT.

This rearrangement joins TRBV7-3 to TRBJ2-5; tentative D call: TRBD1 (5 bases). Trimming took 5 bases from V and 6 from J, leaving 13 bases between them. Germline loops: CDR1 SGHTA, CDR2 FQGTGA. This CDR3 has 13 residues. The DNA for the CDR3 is TGTGCCAGCAGCCCGTCAGACAGACAGACCCAGTACTTC. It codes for CASSPSDRQTQYF.

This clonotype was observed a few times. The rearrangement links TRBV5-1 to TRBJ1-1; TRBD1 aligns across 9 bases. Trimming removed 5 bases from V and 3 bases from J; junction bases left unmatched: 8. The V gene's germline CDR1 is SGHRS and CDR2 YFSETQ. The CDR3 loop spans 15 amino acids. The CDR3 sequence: CASRSGDREYTEAFF. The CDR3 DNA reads TGCGCCAGCAGGAGTGGGGACAGGGAGTACACTGAAGCTTTCTTT.

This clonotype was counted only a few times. CDR3 nucleotide sequence: TGTGCCAGCAGTTTGCGGTTCCCTTTAGCGGGGGGGACTAGCACAGATACGCAGTATTTT. Translating gives CASSLRFPLAGGTSTDTQYF. The chain uses TRBV27 and TRBJ2-3, with 11 bases lining up with TRBD2. CDR1 MNHEY and CDR2 SMNVEV come from the germline V gene (reference sequence). This CDR3 contains 20 residues. V trimming: 3 bases; J trimming: 0 bases; junction bases outside the gene matches: 14.

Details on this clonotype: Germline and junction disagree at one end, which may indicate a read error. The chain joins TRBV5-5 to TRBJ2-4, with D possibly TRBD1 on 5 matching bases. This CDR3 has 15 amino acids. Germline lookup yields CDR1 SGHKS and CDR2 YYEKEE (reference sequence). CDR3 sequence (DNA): TGTGTCAGCAGCTTGGCCCCGACAGAGAAAAACATTCAGTACTTC. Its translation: CVSSLAPTEKNIQYF.

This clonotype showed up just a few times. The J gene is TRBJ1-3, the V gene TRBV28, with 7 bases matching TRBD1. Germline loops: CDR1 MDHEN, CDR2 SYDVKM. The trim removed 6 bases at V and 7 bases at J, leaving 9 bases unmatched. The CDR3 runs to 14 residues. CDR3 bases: TGTGCCAGCAGGTCCTCGACAGGGCTGAACACCATATATTTT. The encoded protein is CASRSSTGLNTIYF. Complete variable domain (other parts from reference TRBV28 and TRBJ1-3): DVKVTQSSRYLVKRTGEKVFLECVQDMDHENMFWYRQDPGLGLRLIYFSYDVKMKEKGDIPEGYSVSREKKERFSLILESASTNQTSMYLCASRSSTGLNTIYFGEGSWLTVV.

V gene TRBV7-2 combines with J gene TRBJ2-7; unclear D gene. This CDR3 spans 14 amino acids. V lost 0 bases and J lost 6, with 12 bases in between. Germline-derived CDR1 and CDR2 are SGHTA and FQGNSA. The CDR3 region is CASSLAGTSLEQYF. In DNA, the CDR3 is TGTGCCAGCAGCTTAGCCGGAACCAGTCTCGAGCAGTACTTC.

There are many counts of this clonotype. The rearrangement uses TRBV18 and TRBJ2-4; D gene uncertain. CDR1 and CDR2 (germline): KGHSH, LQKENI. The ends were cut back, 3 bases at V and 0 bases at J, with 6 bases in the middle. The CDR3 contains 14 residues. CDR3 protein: CASSPAVAKNIQYF. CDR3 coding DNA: TGTGCCAGCTCACCGGCCGTAGCCAAAAACATTCAGTACTTC.

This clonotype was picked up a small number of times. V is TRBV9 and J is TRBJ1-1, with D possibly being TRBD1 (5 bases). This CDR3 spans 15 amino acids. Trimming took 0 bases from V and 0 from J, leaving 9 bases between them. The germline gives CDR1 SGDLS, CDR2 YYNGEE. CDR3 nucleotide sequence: TGTGCCAGCAGCGTAGATCAGGGCATGAACACTGAAGCTTTCTTT. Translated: CASSVDQGMNTEAFF.

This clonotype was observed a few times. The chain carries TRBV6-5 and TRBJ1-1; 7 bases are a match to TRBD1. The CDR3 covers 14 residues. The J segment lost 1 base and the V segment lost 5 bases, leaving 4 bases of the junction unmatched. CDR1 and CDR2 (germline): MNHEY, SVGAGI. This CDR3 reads CASSDGQANTEAFF. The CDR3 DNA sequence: TGTGCCAGCAGTGACGGACAGGCGAACACTGAAGCTTTCTTT.

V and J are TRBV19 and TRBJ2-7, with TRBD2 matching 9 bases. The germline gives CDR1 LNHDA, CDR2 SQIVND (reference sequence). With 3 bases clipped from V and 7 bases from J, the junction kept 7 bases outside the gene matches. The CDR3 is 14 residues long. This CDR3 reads CASSIRSGSGEQYF. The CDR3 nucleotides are TGTGCCAGTAGTATTCGTAGCGGGAGTGGGGAGCAGTACTTC.

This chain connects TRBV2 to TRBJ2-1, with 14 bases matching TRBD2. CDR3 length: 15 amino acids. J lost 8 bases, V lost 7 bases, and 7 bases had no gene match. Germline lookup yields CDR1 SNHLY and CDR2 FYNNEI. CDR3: CASKRLAGGSDEQFF. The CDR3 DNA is TGTGCCAGCAAGAGACTAGCGGGAGGGAGTGATGAGCAGTTCTTC.

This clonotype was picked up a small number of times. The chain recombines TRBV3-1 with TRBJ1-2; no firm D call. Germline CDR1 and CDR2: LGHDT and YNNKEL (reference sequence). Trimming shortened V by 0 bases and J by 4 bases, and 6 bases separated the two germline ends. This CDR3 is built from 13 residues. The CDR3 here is CASSQELGYGYTF. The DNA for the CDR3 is TGTGCCAGCAGCCAAGAGTTGGGCTATGGCTACACCTTC.

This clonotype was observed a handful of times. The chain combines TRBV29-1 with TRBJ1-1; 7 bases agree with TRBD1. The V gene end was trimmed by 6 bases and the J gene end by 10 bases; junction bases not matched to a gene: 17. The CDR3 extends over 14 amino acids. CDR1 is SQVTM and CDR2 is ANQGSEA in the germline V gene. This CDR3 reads CSVKPGQRYGGAFF. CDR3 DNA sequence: TGCAGCGTGAAACCGGGACAGCGCTACGGGGGAGCTTTCTTT.

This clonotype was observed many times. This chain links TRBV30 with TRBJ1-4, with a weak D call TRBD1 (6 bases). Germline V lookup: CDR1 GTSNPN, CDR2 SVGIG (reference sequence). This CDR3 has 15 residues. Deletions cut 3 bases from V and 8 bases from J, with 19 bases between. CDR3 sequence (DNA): TGTGCCTGGAGGGCCCCCGGGACACGAGGGGAAAAACTGTTTTTT. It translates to CAWRAPGTRGEKLFF.

DNA for the CDR3: TGTGCCAGCAGCTTAGCTGAGAGACAGGGTGACGGGCAGTACTTC. Translated, it gives CASSLAERQGDGQYF. This sequence joins TRBV7-6 and TRBJ2-7; 7 bases match TRBD1. Germline CDR1 and CDR2: SGHVS and FNYEAQ. Trimming at V came to 0 bases and at J to 9 bases, leaving 11 bases not matched to a gene. CDR3 size: 15 residues.

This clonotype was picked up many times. CDR3 region: CSAPHRSYNSPLHF. The CDR3 DNA follows: TGCAGTGCTCCCCACCGATCGTACAATTCACCCCTCCACTTT. The chain is built from TRBV20-1 and TRBJ1-6; D not certain. The CDR3 consists of 14 residues. Germline-derived CDR1 and CDR2 are DFQATT and SNEGSKA (reference sequence). Trimming removed 5 bases at V and 7 bases at J, with 15 bases between.

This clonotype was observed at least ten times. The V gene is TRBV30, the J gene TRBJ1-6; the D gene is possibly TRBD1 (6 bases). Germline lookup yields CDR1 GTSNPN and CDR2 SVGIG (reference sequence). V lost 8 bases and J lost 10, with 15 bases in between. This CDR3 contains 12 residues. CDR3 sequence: CAQGRGESPLHF. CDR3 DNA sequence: TGTGCCCAGGGGCGAGGCGAATCACCCCTCCACTTT.

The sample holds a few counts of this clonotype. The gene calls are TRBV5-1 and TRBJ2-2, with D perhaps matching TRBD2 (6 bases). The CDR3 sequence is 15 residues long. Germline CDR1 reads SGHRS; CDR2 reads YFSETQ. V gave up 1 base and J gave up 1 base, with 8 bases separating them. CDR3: CASSLTGGNTGELFF. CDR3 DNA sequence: TGCGCCAGCAGCTTGACCGGGGGGAACACCGGGGAGCTGTTTTTT.

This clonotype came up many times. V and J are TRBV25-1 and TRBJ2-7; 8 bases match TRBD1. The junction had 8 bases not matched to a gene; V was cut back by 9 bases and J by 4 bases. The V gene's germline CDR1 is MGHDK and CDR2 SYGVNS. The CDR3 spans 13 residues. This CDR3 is CASSMTGEYEQYF. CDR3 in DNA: TGTGCCAGTAGTATGACAGGGGAGTACGAGCAGTACTTC.

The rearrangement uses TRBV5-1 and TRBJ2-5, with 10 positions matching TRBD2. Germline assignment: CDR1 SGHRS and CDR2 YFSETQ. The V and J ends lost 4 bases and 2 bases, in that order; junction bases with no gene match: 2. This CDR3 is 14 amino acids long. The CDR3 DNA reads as TGCGCCAGCAGCATTAGCGGGAGGCAAGAGACCCAGTACTTC. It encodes CASSISGRQETQYF.

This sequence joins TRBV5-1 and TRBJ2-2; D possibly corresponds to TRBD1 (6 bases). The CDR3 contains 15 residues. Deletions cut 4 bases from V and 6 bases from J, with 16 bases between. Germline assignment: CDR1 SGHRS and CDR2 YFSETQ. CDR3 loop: CASSIDRNLPGELFF. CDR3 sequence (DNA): TGCGCCAGCAGCATCGACAGGAATCTACCCGGGGAGCTGTTTTTT.

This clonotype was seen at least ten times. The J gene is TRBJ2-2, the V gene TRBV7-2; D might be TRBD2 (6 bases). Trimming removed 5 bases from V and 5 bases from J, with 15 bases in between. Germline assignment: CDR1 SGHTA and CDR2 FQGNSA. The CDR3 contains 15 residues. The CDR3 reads CASSNRDSLTGELFF. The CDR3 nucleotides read TGTGCCAGCAGCAACCGGGACTCCTTAACCGGGGAGCTGTTTTTT. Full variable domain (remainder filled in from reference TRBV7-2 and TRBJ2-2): GAGVSQSPSNKVTEKGKDVELRCDPISGHTALYWYRQSLGQGLEFLIYFQGNSAPDKSGLPSDRFSAERTGGSVSTLTIQRTQQEDSAVYLCASSNRDSLTGELFFGEGSRLTVL.

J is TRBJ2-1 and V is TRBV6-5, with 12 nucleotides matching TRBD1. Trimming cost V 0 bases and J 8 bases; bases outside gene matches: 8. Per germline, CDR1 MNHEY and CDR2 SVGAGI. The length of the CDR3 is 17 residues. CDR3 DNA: TGTGCCAGCAGTTACTCGACAGGGGACAGGGGGCTCGATGAGCAGTTCTTC. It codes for CASSYSTGDRGLDEQFF.

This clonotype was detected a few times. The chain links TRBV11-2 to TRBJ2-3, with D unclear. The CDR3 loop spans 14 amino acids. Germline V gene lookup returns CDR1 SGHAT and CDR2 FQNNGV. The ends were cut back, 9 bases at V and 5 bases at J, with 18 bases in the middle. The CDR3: CASIERAEIDTQYF. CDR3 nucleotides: TGTGCCAGTATTGAACGTGCCGAAATAGATACGCAGTATTTT.

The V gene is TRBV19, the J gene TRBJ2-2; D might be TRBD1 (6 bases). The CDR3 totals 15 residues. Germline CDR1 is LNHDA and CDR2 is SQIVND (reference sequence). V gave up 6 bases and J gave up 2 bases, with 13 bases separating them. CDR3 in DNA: TGTGCCAGTAGCACGATCGGGACAAACACCGGGGAGCTGTTTTTT. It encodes CASSTIGTNTGELFF.

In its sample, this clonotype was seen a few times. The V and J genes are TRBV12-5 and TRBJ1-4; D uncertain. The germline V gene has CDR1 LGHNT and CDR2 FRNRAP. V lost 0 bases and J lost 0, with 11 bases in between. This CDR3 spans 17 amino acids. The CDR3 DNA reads TGTGCTAGTGGTTTGGTCTTGACGGGCGCAACTAATGAAAAACTGTTTTTT. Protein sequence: CASGLVLTGATNEKLFF.